The source of this T cell receptor beta chain is a study of control samples from healthy donors and cancer patients. Per germline, CDR1 LNHDA and CDR2 SQIVND (reference sequence). Unmatched junction bases numbered 1, after V lost 6 bases and J lost 4 bases. The CDR3 is made up of 13 amino acids. The assay was immunoSEQ multiplex PCR, and TCRdb's table has in-frame clones only and misses some. The sample carries more than 85,000 clones, roughly nine tenths recorded once. This clone was seen once. The chain has TRBV19 and TRBJ1-1, with 11 bases matching TRBD1. The sequence was obtained from a young woman in good health. The sequenced sample was blood. The CDR3 is CASRDRGLTEAFF. The CDR3 DNA follows: TGTGCCAGTAGGGACAGGGGGCTCACTGAAGCTTTCTTT.